This T cell receptor beta chain emerged from a study of T cell changes during pregnancy in multiple sclerosis. Data came from immunoSEQ multiplex PCR; TCRdb stores just in-frame clones and leaves some out. The sample yields tens of thousands of clones, about 90% seen once. The J segment lost 7 bases and the V segment lost 0 bases, leaving 12 bases of the junction unmatched. Per germline, CDR1 LGHNT and CDR2 FRNRAP. This CDR3 contains 19 residues. The sample in question was CD4+ T cells from peripheral blood mononuclear cells, obtained after pregnancy. The clonotype originates from a female donor in good health, enrolled as a control in a pregnancy study. The chain recombines TRBV12-5 with TRBJ2-1, with 13 bases lining up with TRBD2. The CDR3 here is CASGLVLGTSGETGNEQFF. DNA of the CDR3: TGTGCTAGTGGTTTGGTACTAGGGACTAGCGGGGAAACAGGTAATGAGCAGTTCTTC.